The subject of this entry is one T cell receptor beta chain. The target antigen is unknown. The primer mix had 60 Vbeta and 13 Jbeta primers. TCRdb's table, derived via immunoSEQ multiplex PCR, lists solely in-frame clones and lacks some. The sample carries about 120,000 clones, around 79% recorded once. This sample is part of a study of cytomegalovirus exposure and HLA in healthy donors. Study in general: In an early release, HLA-typed donors contributed 90 million or so unique TCR sequences. Study-wide results and limits: Later genetic work tied a missense DCLRE1C variant to beta-chain V and J trimming.

Germline CDR1 SGHRS, CDR2 YFSETQ. The ends were cut back, 0 bases at V and 2 bases at J, with 9 bases in the middle. This CDR3 spans 14 amino acids. Each donor was healthy, and each was a bone marrow donor. The chain is built from TRBV5-1 and TRBJ2-7; TRBD1 is a possible D gene (5 bases). The source of this sequence is a woman under 30 in good health and CMV-seronegative. Sample: PBMCs. The CDR3 loop reads CASSLEGSTYEQYF. The CDR3 DNA sequence: TGCGCCAGCAGCTTGGAGGGGTCCACCTACGAGCAGTACTTC.